Sequencing of this TCR beta chain was carried out in a study of patients and donors after allogeneic stem cell transplantation. CDR3 length: 14 residues. Trimming took off 0 bases at V and 0 bases at J, with 5 bases between the two ends. Germline lookup yields CDR1 LGHNA and CDR2 YSLEER. TCRdb re-called the RT-PCR reads with MiXCR, one entry per CDR3 protein. The table has approximately 99,000 distinct CDR3 sequences, approximately 40% seen once; the top ten hold roughly 30%. The sequence was obtained from a human donor who was either an allogeneic HSCT recipient or a stem cell or donor lymphocyte infusion donor (not recorded which). It is not recorded whose cells these are; they may come from a transplant donor. The material sequenced was blood, either unsorted or a sorted T cell fraction (not recorded which). The rearrangement links TRBV4-3 to TRBJ1-2; no reliable D call. DNA for the CDR3: TGCGCCAGCAGCCAAGATCTGGCTAACTATGGCTACACCTTC. It is translated as CASSQDLANYGYTF.